One sample yielded the 8 T cell receptor beta chains listed below, sequenced in a study of cytomegalovirus exposure and HLA in healthy donors. Primers included in the PCR were 60 Vbeta and 13 Jbeta primers. Using immunoSEQ multiplex PCR, the repertoire was profiled, and TCRdb retains in-frame clones only, with some absent. The sample lists around 120,000 clones, roughly three fifths seen once, with less than 4.5% in the top ten. The sequenced sample was PBMCs. The receptors stem from a man aged 25 to 45 in good health and CMV-seropositive.

The V gene is TRBV2, the J gene TRBJ2-7; D may be TRBD1 (6 bases). The germline V and J ends were trimmed by 7 bases and 1 base, with 11 bases remaining between them. CDR1 and CDR2 (germline): SNHLY, FYNNEI. CDR3 size: 13 residues. In nucleotides, the CDR3 is TGTGCCAGCACCCTGGACAGATCCTACGAGCAGTACTTC. It translates to CASTLDRSYEQYF.

This clone has only a few counts. The gene calls are TRBV5-4 and TRBJ2-1, with TRBD2 identical over 12 bases. Germline V lookup: CDR1 SGHNT, CDR2 YYREEE (reference sequence). V shed 0 bases and J 8 bases; nucleotides not matched to a gene: 6. The length of the CDR3 is 16 residues. CDR3 amino acids: CASSLEASGGADEQFF. The CDR3 bases are TGTGCCAGCAGCTTGGAGGCTAGCGGGGGGGCGGATGAGCAGTTCTTC. The full variable domain, rest sourced from reference TRBV5-4 and TRBJ2-1, is ETGVTQSPTHLIKTRGQQVTLRCSSQSGHNTVSWYQQALGQGPQFIFQYYREEENGRGNFPPRFSGLQFPNYSSELNVNALELDDSALYLCASSLEASGGADEQFFGPGTRLTVL.

The rearrangement links TRBV11-3 to TRBJ2-2, with D perhaps TRBD2 (6 bases). The CDR3 totals 15 residues. Germline values: CDR1 SGHNT, CDR2 YENEEA. Trimming shortened V by 2 bases and J by 4 bases, and 11 bases separated the two germline ends. The CDR3, as DNA: TGTGCCAGCAGCTTACGGCGGGACGGCACCGGGGAGCTGTTTTTT. Translation: CASSLRRDGTGELFF. Combining the CDR3 with reference TRBV11-3 and TRBJ2-2 gives the whole variable domain EAGVVQSPRYKIIEKKQPVAFWCNPISGHNTLYWYLQNLGQGPELLIRYENEEAVDDSQLPKDRFSAERLKGVDSTLKIQPAELGDSAVYLCASSLRRDGTGELFFGEGSRLTVL.

V is TRBV7-9 and J is TRBJ1-2; tentatively, D is TRBD1 (6 bases). The CDR3 is 14 residues long. Trimming removed 1 base at V and 8 bases at J, with 14 bases between. Germline loops: CDR1 SEHNR, CDR2 FQNEAQ (reference sequence). In DNA, the CDR3 is TGTGCCAGCAGCTTAGGAACAGGGACCAAGGGCTACACCTTC. It codes for CASSLGTGTKGYTF.

A note on this clone: The sample carries other DNA sequences with the same CDR3. V gene TRBV7-5 combines with J gene TRBJ1-1. TRBV7-5 is flagged as a pseudogene. The CDR3 is made up of 18 amino acids. The CDR3, as DNA: TGTGCCAGAAGCTGCTTACTAGCTTTTCGGGGGAGGAGAGTGGGAGCTTTCTTT. Protein: CARSCLLAFRGRRVGAFF.

Points on this clone: Its ends do not fully match the called genes, so a read error is possible. This chain joins TRBV7-7 and TRBJ2-1; 7 bases line up with TRBD1. The CDR3 covers 15 residues. Looked up from germline, CDR1 is SSHAT and CDR2 is FNYEAQ (reference sequence). Here the CDR3 reads CASSLLTGSYNEQFF. CDR3 coding DNA: TGTGCTAGCAGCTTACTGACAGGGTCCTACAATGAGCAGTTCTTC.

The genes are TRBV19 and TRBJ2-1; D is ambiguous. The germline V gene encodes CDR1 LNHDA and CDR2 SQIVND (reference sequence). The CDR3 covers 12 residues. Trimming removed 5 bases at V and 5 bases at J, with 7 bases between. CDR3 coding DNA: TGTGCCAGTAGTCATTCGGACAATGAGCAGTTCTTC. Its protein product is CASSHSDNEQFF.

This clone was detected once. The chain has TRBV10-3 and TRBJ2-6; D may be TRBD2 (5 bases). Germline V gene data show CDR1 as ENHRY and CDR2 as SYGVKD. Trimming shortened V by 10 bases and J by 0 bases, and 16 bases separated the two germline ends. The CDR3 totals 16 residues. The CDR3 loop is CATSDSQSSGANVLTF. Here the CDR3 DNA reads TGTGCCACCTCGGACTCCCAGAGCTCTGGGGCCAACGTCCTGACTTTC.